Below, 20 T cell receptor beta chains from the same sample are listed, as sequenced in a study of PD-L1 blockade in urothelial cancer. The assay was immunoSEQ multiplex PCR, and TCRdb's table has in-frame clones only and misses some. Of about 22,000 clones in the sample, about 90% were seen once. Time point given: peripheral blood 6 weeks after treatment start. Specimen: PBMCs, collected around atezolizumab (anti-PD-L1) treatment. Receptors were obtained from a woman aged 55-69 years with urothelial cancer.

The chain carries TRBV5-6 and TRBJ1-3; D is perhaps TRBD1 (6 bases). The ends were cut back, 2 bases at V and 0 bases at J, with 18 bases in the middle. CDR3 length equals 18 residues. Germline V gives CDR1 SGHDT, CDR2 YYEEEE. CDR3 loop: CASSFWGRGAYSGNTIYF. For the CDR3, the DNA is TGTGCCAGCAGCTTTTGGGGCAGGGGCGCTTACTCTGGAAACACCATATATTTT.

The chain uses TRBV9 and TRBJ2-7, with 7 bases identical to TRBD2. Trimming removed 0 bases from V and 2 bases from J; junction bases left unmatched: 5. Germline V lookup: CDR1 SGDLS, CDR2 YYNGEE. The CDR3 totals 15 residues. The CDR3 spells CASSVDPAGTYEQYF. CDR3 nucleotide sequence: TGTGCCAGCAGCGTAGACCCAGCGGGAACCTACGAGCAGTACTTC.

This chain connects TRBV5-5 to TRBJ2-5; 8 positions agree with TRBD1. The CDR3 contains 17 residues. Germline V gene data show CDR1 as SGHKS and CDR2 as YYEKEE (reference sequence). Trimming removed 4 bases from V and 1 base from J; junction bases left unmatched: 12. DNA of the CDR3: TGTGCCAGCAGCACCACTCCCGGGACAGGAACCCAAGAGACCCAGTACTTC. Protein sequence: CASSTTPGTGTQETQYF.

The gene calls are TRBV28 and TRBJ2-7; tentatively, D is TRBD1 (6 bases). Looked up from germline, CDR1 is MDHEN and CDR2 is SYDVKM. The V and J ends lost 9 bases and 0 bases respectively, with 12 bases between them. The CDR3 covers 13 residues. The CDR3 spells CASQGRLSYEQYF. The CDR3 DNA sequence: TGTGCCAGTCAGGGGCGACTCTCCTACGAGCAGTACTTC.

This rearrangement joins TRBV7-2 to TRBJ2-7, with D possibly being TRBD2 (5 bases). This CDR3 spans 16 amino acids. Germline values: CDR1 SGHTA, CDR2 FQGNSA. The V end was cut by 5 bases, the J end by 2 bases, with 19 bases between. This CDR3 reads CASSLSSDRGAYEQYF. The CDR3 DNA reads TGTGCCAGCAGCCTTTCGAGTGATCGGGGAGCCTACGAGCAGTACTTC.

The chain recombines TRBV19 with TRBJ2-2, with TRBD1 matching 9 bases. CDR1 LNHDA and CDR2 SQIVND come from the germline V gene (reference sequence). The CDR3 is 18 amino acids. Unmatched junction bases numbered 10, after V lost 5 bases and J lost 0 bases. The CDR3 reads CASSLTGTGFSNTGELFF. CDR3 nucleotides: TGTGCCAGTAGTCTGACCGGGACAGGGTTCTCGAACACCGGGGAGCTGTTTTTT.

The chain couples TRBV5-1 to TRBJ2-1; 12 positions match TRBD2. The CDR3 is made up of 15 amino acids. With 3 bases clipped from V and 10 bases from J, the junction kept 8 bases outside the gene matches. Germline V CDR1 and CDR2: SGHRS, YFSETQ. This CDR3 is CASSSTSGRGWEQFF. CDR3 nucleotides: TGCGCCAGCAGCTCGACTAGCGGGAGAGGTTGGGAGCAGTTCTTC.

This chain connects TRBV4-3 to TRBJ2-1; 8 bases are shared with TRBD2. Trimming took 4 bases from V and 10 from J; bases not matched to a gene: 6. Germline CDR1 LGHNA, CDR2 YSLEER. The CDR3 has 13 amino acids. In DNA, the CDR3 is TGCGCCAGCAGCCCGGGGGGGGCAAGAGAGCAGTTCTTC. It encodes CASSPGGAREQFF.

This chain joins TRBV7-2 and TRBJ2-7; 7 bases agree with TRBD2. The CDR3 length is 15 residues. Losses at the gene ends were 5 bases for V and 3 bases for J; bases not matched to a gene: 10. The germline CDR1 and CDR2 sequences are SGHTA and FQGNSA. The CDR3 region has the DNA TGTGCCAGCAGCCCTCAAGCGGGGTCCCTCTACGAGCAGTACTTC. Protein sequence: CASSPQAGSLYEQYF.

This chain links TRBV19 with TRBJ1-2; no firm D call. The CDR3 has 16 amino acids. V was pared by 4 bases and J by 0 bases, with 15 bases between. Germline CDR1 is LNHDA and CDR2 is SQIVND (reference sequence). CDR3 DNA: TGTGCCAGTAGTACCCGACATAAACTTGCTAACTATGGCTACACCTTC. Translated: CASSTRHKLANYGYTF.

The CDR3 protein is CASSEYRADTEAFF. The CDR3 DNA is TGTGCCAGCAGTGAATACAGGGCGGACACTGAAGCTTTCTTT. The chain links TRBV2 to TRBJ1-1, with D tentatively TRBD1 (6 bases). Germline CDR1 reads SNHLY; CDR2 reads FYNNEI. V lost 2 bases and J lost 3, with 10 bases in between. The CDR3 has 14 residues.

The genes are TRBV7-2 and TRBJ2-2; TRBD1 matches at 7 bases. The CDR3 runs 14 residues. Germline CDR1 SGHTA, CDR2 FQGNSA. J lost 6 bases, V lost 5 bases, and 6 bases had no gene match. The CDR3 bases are TGTGCCAGCAGCCTTATGCAGGGGGCCGGGGAGCTGTTTTTT. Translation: CASSLMQGAGELFF.

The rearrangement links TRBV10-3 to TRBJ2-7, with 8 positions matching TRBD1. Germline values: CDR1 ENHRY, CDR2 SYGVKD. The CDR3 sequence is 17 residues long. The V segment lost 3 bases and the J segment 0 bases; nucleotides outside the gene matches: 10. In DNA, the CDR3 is TGTGCCATCAGTGATTTCCGGACAGGGACCACCTCCTACGAGCAGTACTTC. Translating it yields CAISDFRTGTTSYEQYF.

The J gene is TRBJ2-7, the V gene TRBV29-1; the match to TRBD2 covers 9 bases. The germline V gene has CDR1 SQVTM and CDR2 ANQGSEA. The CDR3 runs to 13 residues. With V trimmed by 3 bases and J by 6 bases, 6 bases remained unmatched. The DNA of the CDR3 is TGCAGCGTTGACGCGGGAGGGCCTGTCGAGCAGTACTTC. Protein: CSVDAGGPVEQYF.

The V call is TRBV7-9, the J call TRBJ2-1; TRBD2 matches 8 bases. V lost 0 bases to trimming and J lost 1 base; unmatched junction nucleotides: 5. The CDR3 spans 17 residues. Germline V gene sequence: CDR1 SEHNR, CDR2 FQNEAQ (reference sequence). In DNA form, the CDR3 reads TGTGCCAGCAGCTTAGCGACATCTAGCGGGTCCTACAATGAGCAGTTCTTC. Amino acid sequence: CASSLATSSGSYNEQFF. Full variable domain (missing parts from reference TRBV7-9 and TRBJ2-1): DTGVSQNPRHKITKRGQNVTFRCDPISEHNRLYWYRQTLGQGPEFLTYFQNEAQLEKSRLLSDRFSAERPKGSFSTLEIQRTEQGDSAMYLCASSLATSSGSYNEQFFGPGTRLTVL.

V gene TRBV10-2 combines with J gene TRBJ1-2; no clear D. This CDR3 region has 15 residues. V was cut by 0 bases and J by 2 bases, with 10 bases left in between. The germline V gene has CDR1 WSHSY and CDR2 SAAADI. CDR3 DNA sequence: TGCGCCAGCAGTGAGTCTGTACAGCTGAACTATGGCTACACCTTC. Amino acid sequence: CASSESVQLNYGYTF.

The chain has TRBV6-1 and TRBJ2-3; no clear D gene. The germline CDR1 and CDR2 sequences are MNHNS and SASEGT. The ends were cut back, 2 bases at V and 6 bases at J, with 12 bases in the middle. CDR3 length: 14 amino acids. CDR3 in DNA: TGTGCCAGCAGTGAAAGCCTGAACGGGGATACGCAGTATTTT. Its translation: CASSESLNGDTQYF.

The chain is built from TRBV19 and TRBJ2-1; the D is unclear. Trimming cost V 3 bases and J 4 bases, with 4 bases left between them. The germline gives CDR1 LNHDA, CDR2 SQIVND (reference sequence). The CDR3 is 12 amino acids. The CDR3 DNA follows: TGTGCCAGTAGTATCCTTTACAATGAGCAGTTCTTC. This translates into CASSILYNEQFF.

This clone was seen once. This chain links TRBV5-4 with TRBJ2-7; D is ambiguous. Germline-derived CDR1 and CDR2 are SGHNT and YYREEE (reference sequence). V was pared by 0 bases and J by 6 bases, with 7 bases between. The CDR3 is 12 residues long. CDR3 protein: CASSLVGVEQYF. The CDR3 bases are TGTGCCAGCAGCTTGGTCGGAGTCGAGCAGTACTTC.

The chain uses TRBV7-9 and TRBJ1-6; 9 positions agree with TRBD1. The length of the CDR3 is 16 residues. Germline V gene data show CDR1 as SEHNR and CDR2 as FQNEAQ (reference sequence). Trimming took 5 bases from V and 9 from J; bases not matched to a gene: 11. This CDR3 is CASSRLGQGGSSPLHF. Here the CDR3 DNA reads TGTGCCAGCAGCCGTCTGGGACAGGGTGGAAGTTCACCCCTCCACTTT.